This T cell receptor beta chain was captured by sequencing in a study of T cell responses to AZD1222 COVID-19 vaccine. Study observations and caveats: Possibly, clonal diversity was underestimated; donors were largely white British and included more females.

The CDR3 is made up of 12 amino acids. Germline V gives CDR1 ENHRY, CDR2 SYGVKD. V lost 5 bases and J 7 bases, leaving 11 bases between the germline ends. About this clone: The antigen is undetermined.

Method: immunoSEQ multiplex PCR; TCRdb's copy keeps in-frame clones and lacks some. The table records fewer than 150,000 clones, 88% of them present only once. The chain couples TRBV10-3 to TRBJ1-2; D ambiguous. The sequence derives from an adult in good health. The source was peripheral blood, collected on day 0 of AZD1222 vaccination. The CDR3 DNA follows: TGTGCCATCAGTTCCCAGGTTGCTGGCTACACCTTC. Encoded protein: CAISSQVAGYTF.